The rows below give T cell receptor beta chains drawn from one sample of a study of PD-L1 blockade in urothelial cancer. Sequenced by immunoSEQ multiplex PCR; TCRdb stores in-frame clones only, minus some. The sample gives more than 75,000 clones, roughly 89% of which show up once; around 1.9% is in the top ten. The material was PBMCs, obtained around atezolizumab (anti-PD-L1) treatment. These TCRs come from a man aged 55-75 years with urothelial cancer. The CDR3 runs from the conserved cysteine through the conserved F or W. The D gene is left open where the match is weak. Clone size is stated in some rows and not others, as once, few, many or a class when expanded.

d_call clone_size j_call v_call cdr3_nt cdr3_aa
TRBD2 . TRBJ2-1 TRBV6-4 TGTGCCAGCAAGATGACTAGCGACTACAATGAGCAGTTCTTC CASKMTSDYNEQFF
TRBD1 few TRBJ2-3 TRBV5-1 TGCGCCAGCAGCCAAAGGGGACAGGGAACAGATACGCAGTATTTT CASSQRGQGTDTQYF
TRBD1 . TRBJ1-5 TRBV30 TGTGCCTGGGACGCTGGGACAGGAAATCAGCCCCAGCATTTT CAWDAGTGNQPQHF
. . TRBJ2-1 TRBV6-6 TGTGCCAGCAGTCCCGTGGGCCATGAGCAGTTCTTC CASSPVGHEQFF
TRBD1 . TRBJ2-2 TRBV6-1 TGTGCCAGCAGTGTCGGGACAGGTTTGAACACCGGGGAGCTGTTTTTT CASSVGTGLNTGELFF
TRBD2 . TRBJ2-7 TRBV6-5 TGTGCCAGCAGTAAAGGGACTAGCCCCCTGGCGTACTTC CASSKGTSPLAYF
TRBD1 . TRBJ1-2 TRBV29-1 TGCAGCGTTGAAGGCCGGGACAGGGAATTCTATGGCTACACCTTC CSVEGRDREFYGYTF
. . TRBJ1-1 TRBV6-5 TGTGCCAGCAGTGACAGGAACACTGAAGCTTTCTTT CASSDRNTEAFF
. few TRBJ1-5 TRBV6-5 TGTGCCAGCAGTTTTGGCGGGGGTAGTCAGCCCCAGCATTTT CASSFGGGSQPQHF
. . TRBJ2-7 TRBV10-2 TGCGCCAGCAGAGAAAACAGGGCCCCCAGCTCCTACGAGCAGTACTTC CASRENRAPSSYEQYF
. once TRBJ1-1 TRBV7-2 TGTGCCAGCAGCTTGGTCGCGGGGCAGAACACTGAAGCTTTCTTT CASSLVAGQNTEAFF
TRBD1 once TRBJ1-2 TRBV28 TGTGCCAGCAGATTAGACAGGGGGAGGGGCTACACCTTC CASRLDRGRGYTF
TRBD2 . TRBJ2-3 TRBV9 TGTGCCAGCAGCCCTACTAGCGGGAGGACAGATACGCAGTATTTT CASSPTSGRTDTQYF
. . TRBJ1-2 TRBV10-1 TGCGCCAGCAGTGACGGGAATGGTTATGGCTACACCTTC CASSDGNGYGYTF
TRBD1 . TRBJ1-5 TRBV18 TGTGCCAGCTCGGGGACAGGGGGTAGTCAGCCCCAGCATTTT CASSGTGGSQPQHF
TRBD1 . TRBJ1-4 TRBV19 TGTGCCAGTAGTGCGGGACAGGGACAGACTAATGAAAAACTGTTTTTT CASSAGQGQTNEKLFF
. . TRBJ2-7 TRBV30 TGTGCCTGGAGCCCTCAGGGCGGCTACGAGCAGTACTTC CAWSPQGGYEQYF
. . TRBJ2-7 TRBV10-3 TGTGCCATCAGTGATCTAGAGCCCGAGCAGTACTTC CAISDLEPEQYF
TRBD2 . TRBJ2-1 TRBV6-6 TGTGCCAGCAGCCTACCGGGACTAGCGGGAGATGAGCAGTTCTTC CASSLPGLAGDEQFF
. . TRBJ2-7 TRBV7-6 TGTGCCAGCAGTCCGCGGACAGTCTCCTACGAGCAGTACTTC CASSPRTVSYEQYF
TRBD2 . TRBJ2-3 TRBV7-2 TGTGCCAGCAGCTTAGTGGGGACTAGCGGGAGAACAGATACGCAGTATTTT CASSLVGTSGRTDTQYF
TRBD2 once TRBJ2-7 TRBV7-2 TGTGCCAGCAGAATACTAGCGCAAAGCTCCTACGAGCAGTACTTC CASRILAQSSYEQYF